Below, 32 T cell receptor beta chains from the same sample are listed, as sequenced in a study of radiation and T cells in renal cell carcinoma. The assay was immunoSEQ multiplex PCR, and TCRdb's table has in-frame clones only and misses some. The sample consists of roughly 140,000 clones, 87% of them appearing once. This sample's time point: blood 2 weeks post-SBRT. Described treatment: 15 Gy SBRT to primary tumor, nephrectomy 4 weeks later. The starting material was blood, obtained from a patient whose treatment included radiotherapy and nephrectomy. These receptors all stem from a woman aged 45-59 years with renal cell carcinoma.

V usage is TRBV5-4 and J usage is TRBJ1-2, with D tentatively TRBD1 (5 bases). Germline values: CDR1 SGHNT, CDR2 YYREEE (reference sequence). The CDR3 runs 14 residues. Trimming took 5 bases from V and 8 from J, leaving 19 bases between them. In nucleotides, the CDR3 is TGTGCCAGCAGGAGGCAGGTGGGGGTATTGGGCTACACCTTC. It is translated as CASRRQVGVLGYTF.

The chain combines TRBV7-2 with TRBJ1-2; D unresolved. The CDR3 extends over 13 amino acids. The germline gives CDR1 SGHTA, CDR2 FQGNSA. The V and J ends lost 3 bases and 8 bases respectively, with 13 bases between them. This CDR3 is CASSFNGLMGYTF. The CDR3 DNA is TGTGCCAGCAGCTTCAACGGGTTGATGGGCTACACCTTC.

This chain links TRBV6-1 with TRBJ1-5; tentatively, D is TRBD1 (5 bases). CDR3 size: 14 residues. CDR1 and CDR2 (germline): MNHNS, SASEGT. With 6 bases removed from V and 3 bases from J, the gap between germline ends came to 12 bases. The CDR3 nucleotides read TGTGCCAGCAGCTTACAGGTTACCAATCAGCCCCAGCATTTT. Translating gives CASSLQVTNQPQHF.

The rearrangement uses TRBV19 and TRBJ2-5; D gene ambiguous. The CDR3 sequence is 11 residues long. The V gene's germline CDR1 is LNHDA and CDR2 SQIVND (reference sequence). Trimming removed 7 bases from V and 5 bases from J, with 8 bases in between. CDR3 amino acids: CASKGVETQYF. The CDR3 DNA is TGTGCCAGTAAAGGAGTGGAGACCCAGTACTTC. The full variable domain, rest sourced from reference TRBV19 and TRBJ2-5, is DGGITQSPKYLFRKEGQNVTLSCEQNLNHDAMYWYRQDPGQGLRLIYYSQIVNDFQKGDIAEGYSVSREKKESFPLTVTSAQKNPTAFYLCASKGVETQYFGPGTRLLVL.

CDR3 coding DNA: TGTGCCAGCAGCCTGAGCGGGGGAGGCAATGAGCAGTTCTTC. It encodes CASSLSGGGNEQFF. The J gene is TRBJ2-1, the V gene TRBV7-3; 8 bases line up with TRBD2. With V trimmed by 5 bases and J by 6 bases, 6 bases remained unmatched. CDR3 length: 14 residues. CDR1 is SGHTA, CDR2 FQGTGA, per germline.

The CDR3 DNA sequence: TGTGCCAGTAGTATAGGGGACACCACTGAAGCTTTCTTT. Translating gives CASSIGDTTEAFF. The chain links TRBV19 to TRBJ1-1; maybe TRBD1 (6 bases). The CDR3 spans 13 residues. V lost 1 base and J lost 4, with 7 bases in between. The germline V gene encodes CDR1 LNHDA and CDR2 SQIVND (reference sequence).

The chain has TRBV4-2 and TRBJ1-4; TRBD1 aligns across 8 bases. The CDR3 totals 15 residues. V shed 4 bases and J 8 bases; nucleotides not matched to a gene: 9. Germline V gene sequence: CDR1 LGHNA, CDR2 YNFKEQ. CDR3 residues: CASSRSRTGKEKLFF. The CDR3 DNA reads TGTGCCAGCAGCCGTTCCCGGACAGGGAAGGAAAAACTGTTTTTT.

The chain uses TRBV7-3 and TRBJ2-1, with 9 bases that match TRBD2. Germline-derived CDR1 and CDR2 are SGHTA and FQGTGA. With V trimmed by 0 bases and J by 8 bases, 11 bases remained unmatched. There are 17 residues in the CDR3. The CDR3 DNA follows: TGTGCCAGCAGCTTAACGGGTCAAGCGGGGGGCAAGGATGAGCAGTTCTTC. Encoded protein: CASSLTGQAGGKDEQFF. Drawing the rest from reference TRBV7-3 and TRBJ2-1, the complete variable domain is GAGVSQTPSNKVTEKGKYVELRCDPISGHTALYWYRQSLGQGPEFLIYFQGTGAADDSGLPNDRFFAVRPEGSVSTLKIQRTERGDSAVYLCASSLTGQAGGKDEQFFGPGTRLTVL.

The chain uses TRBV7-9 and TRBJ1-2; 7 nucleotides agree with TRBD1. This CDR3 spans 15 amino acids. Unmatched junction bases numbered 3, after V lost 0 bases and J lost 2 bases. Germline V gene lookup returns CDR1 SEHNR and CDR2 FQNEAQ (reference sequence). Here the CDR3 reads CASSLAGQVNYGYTF. CDR3 DNA sequence: TGTGCCAGCAGCTTAGCTGGACAGGTGAACTATGGCTACACCTTC. The entire variable domain, with the rest obtained from reference TRBV7-9 and TRBJ1-2, is as follows: DTGVSQNPRHKITKRGQNVTFRCDPISEHNRLYWYRQTLGQGPEFLTYFQNEAQLEKSRLLSDRFSAERPKGSFSTLEIQRTEQGDSAMYLCASSLAGQVNYGYTFGSGTRLTVV.

This chain connects TRBV29-1 to TRBJ1-4; 9 nucleotides align to TRBD1. After removal of 7 bases from V and 3 bases from J, the junction contained 9 bases not matched to a gene. CDR1 is SQVTM and CDR2 is ANQGSEA in the germline V gene. The CDR3 has 15 residues. CDR3 sequence reads: CSGGGQGRPNEKLFF. DNA of the CDR3: TGCAGCGGGGGGGGACAGGGCAGGCCTAATGAAAAACTGTTTTTT.

The gene calls are TRBV7-3 and TRBJ1-1, with D perhaps TRBD1 (5 bases). Germline-derived CDR1 and CDR2 are SGHTA and FQGTGA. V was pared by 1 base and J by 4 bases, with 22 bases between. This CDR3 is built from 18 residues. CDR3 DNA: TGTGCCAGCAGCTTAAGTCCCCCAGGGAGTGAACGGACCACTGAAGCTTTCTTT. Amino acids: CASSLSPPGSERTTEAFF. Full variable domain (outside the CDR3, taken from reference TRBV7-3 and TRBJ1-1): GAGVSQTPSNKVTEKGKYVELRCDPISGHTALYWYRQSLGQGPEFLIYFQGTGAADDSGLPNDRFFAVRPEGSVSTLKIQRTERGDSAVYLCASSLSPPGSERTTEAFFGQGTRLTVV.

The chain has TRBV6-8 and TRBJ2-7, with 8 bases fitting TRBD1. The CDR3 is 12 residues long. Germline values: CDR1 MNHGY, CDR2 SAAAGT. J was trimmed by 9 bases and V by 6 bases; bases with no gene match: 7. CDR3 protein: CASRIDRGRQYF. As DNA, the CDR3 is TGTGCCAGCAGGATTGACAGGGGCCGGCAGTACTTC.

The V and J genes are TRBV6-6 and TRBJ1-5; no firm D call. CDR3 length: 15 amino acids. CDR1 and CDR2 (germline): MNHNY, SVGAGI (reference sequence). The V and J ends lost 2 bases and 0 bases respectively, with 8 bases between them. CDR3 sequence: CASSYEGYSNQPQHF. The CDR3 DNA is TGTGCCAGCAGTTACGAGGGTTATAGCAATCAGCCCCAGCATTTT.

The genes are TRBV7-2 and TRBJ1-2; 7 bases are shared with TRBD1. The CDR3 runs to 15 residues. V gave up 1 base and J gave up 0 bases; unmatched junction bases: 2. The germline V gene encodes CDR1 SGHTA and CDR2 FQGNSA. The chain's CDR3 is CASSLGGGPNYGYTF. CDR3 bases: TGTGCCAGCAGCTTAGGAGGGGGCCCTAACTATGGCTACACCTTC.

The rearrangement links TRBV28 to TRBJ2-2; D possibly corresponds to TRBD1 (5 bases). The CDR3 loop spans 15 amino acids. Germline assignment: CDR1 MDHEN and CDR2 SYDVKM. V dropped 7 bases and J dropped 0 bases, with 12 bases sitting between them. The CDR3 region is CASTRGFSNTGELFF. CDR3 DNA sequence: TGTGCCAGCACAAGGGGATTTTCGAACACCGGGGAGCTGTTTTTT.

The V and J genes are TRBV6-1 and TRBJ1-2, with D maybe TRBD1 (5 bases). The ends were cut back, 4 bases at V and 4 bases at J, with 19 bases in the middle. CDR1 is MNHNS and CDR2 is SASEGT in the germline V gene. CDR3 size: 16 residues. CDR3 sequence reads: CASSVQKPGRGYGYTF. The CDR3 DNA is TGTGCCAGCAGTGTCCAAAAGCCAGGGCGAGGCTATGGCTACACCTTC.

This rearrangement joins TRBV15 to TRBJ1-1; 7 bases match TRBD1. The CDR3 contains 15 residues. V trimming: 0 bases; J trimming: 3 bases; junction bases outside the gene matches: 4. CDR1 is LNHNV, CDR2 YYDKDF, per germline (reference sequence). DNA for the CDR3: TGTGCCACCAGCAGAGATGTCGGGACAGACACTGAAGCTTTCTTT. Protein: CATSRDVGTDTEAFF.

The DNA of the CDR3 is TGTGCCAGCAGCTTAAATAGCAATCAGCCCCAGCATTTT. Its translation is CASSLNSNQPQHF. This chain links TRBV7-2 with TRBJ1-5; D call uncertain. In germline, CDR1 is SGHTA, CDR2 FQGNSA. CDR3 size: 13 residues. V lost 2 bases, J lost 0 bases, and 2 bases lay in between.

The chain couples TRBV11-2 to TRBJ2-3, with 14 bases lining up with TRBD2. The CDR3 covers 18 residues. Germline loops: CDR1 SGHAT, CDR2 FQNNGV. V was clipped by 5 bases and J by 7 bases; unmatched bases: 14. CDR3 bases: TGTGCCAGCAGCCCCTCAGCGAGACTAGCGGGGGGGCCACATACGCAGTATTTT. It specifies CASSPSARLAGGPHTQYF.

The chain recombines TRBV7-9 with TRBJ2-1, with 11 positions matching TRBD2. CDR3 length: 15 residues. Losses at the gene ends were 1 base for V and 8 bases for J; bases not matched to a gene: 4. Germline V gene data show CDR1 as SEHNR and CDR2 as FQNEAQ (reference sequence). The CDR3 spells CASSLVLAGEHEQFF. CDR3 in DNA: TGTGCCAGCAGCTTAGTACTAGCGGGGGAACATGAGCAGTTCTTC.

In regard to this clone: An end of the junction does not agree with germline; a read error may underlie this. The genes are TRBV18 and TRBJ2-7; 9 bases are shared with TRBD1. The germline CDR1 and CDR2 sequences are KGHSH and LQKENI. This CDR3 has 14 amino acids. The CDR3 sequence: CASSPGQGTYAQYF. CDR3 in DNA: TGTGCCAGCTCACCCGGACAGGGGACCTACGCGCAGTACTTC. Combining the CDR3 with reference TRBV18 and TRBJ2-7 gives the whole variable domain NAGVMQNPRHLVRRRGQEARLRCSPMKGHSHVYWYRQLPEEGLKFMVYLQKENIIDESGMPKERFSAEFPKEGPSILRIQQVVRGDSAAYFCASSPGQGTYAQYFGPGTRLTVT.

The V and J genes are TRBV7-6 and TRBJ2-5; 8 bases are shared with TRBD1. The CDR3 is 16 amino acids. CDR1 is SGHVS, CDR2 FNYEAQ, per germline. V lost 4 bases and J lost 1; bases outside the gene matches: 8. This CDR3 reads CASSSQGAWVQETQYF. The DNA for the CDR3 is TGTGCCAGCAGCTCGCAGGGGGCATGGGTCCAAGAGACCCAGTACTTC.

V usage is TRBV7-2 and J usage is TRBJ2-1, with a weak D call TRBD1 (6 bases). The CDR3 runs 12 residues. V dropped 5 bases and J dropped 15 bases, with 17 bases sitting between them. Germline V lookup: CDR1 SGHTA, CDR2 FQGNSA. CDR3 in DNA: TGTGCCAGCAGCCCGCAACGGGACACTTCGTTCTTC. Translation: CASSPQRDTSFF.

With respect to this clone: A read error may account for a junction end that differs from germline. The gene calls are TRBV7-9 and TRBJ1-2; D gene ambiguous. This CDR3 has 12 amino acids. Germline assignment: CDR1 SEHNR and CDR2 FQNEAQ (reference sequence). As DNA, the CDR3 is TGTGCCAGCAGCTTAGGCGCAGTCCTACCGGCCTTC. It codes for CASSLGAVLPAF.

This chain joins TRBV7-8 and TRBJ2-3, with D perhaps TRBD2 (6 bases). CDR3 length: 16 amino acids. Trimming cost V 5 bases and J 2 bases, with 17 bases left between them. Germline CDR1 reads SGHVS; CDR2 reads FQNEAQ. CDR3 nucleotide sequence: TGTGCCAGCAGCCGCACCCGAGCGGGCACCACAGATACGCAGTATTTT. This sequence encodes CASSRTRAGTTDTQYF.

The chain is built from TRBV19 and TRBJ1-2; TRBD1 matches at 7 bases. This CDR3 region has 16 residues. V gave up 4 bases and J gave up 0 bases; unmatched junction bases: 8. Looked up from germline, CDR1 is LNHDA and CDR2 is SQIVND (reference sequence). CDR3 sequence: CASSTQDRRANYGYTF. CDR3 DNA sequence: TGTGCCAGTAGTACCCAGGACAGGCGAGCTAACTATGGCTACACCTTC.

The CDR3 nucleotides read TGTGCCAGTAGTGTAACAGGGTCTAACTATGGCTACACCTTC. Translation: CASSVTGSNYGYTF. The chain links TRBV19 to TRBJ1-2; D is perhaps TRBD1 (6 bases). This CDR3 is 14 amino acids long. Trimming took off 5 bases at V and 0 bases at J, with 10 bases between the two ends. CDR1 and CDR2 (germline): LNHDA, SQIVND (reference sequence).

V gene TRBV15 combines with J gene TRBJ2-3; 11 bases fit TRBD2. Germline V gene lookup returns CDR1 LNHNV and CDR2 YYDKDF (reference sequence). Unmatched junction bases numbered 5, after V lost 0 bases and J lost 0 bases. The CDR3 covers 18 residues. This chain's CDR3 is CATSRDYSGGVSTDTQYF. CDR3 nucleotide sequence: TGTGCCACCAGCAGAGATTATAGCGGGGGGGTAAGCACAGATACGCAGTATTTT.

This clone was observed a single time. The rearrangement uses TRBV2 and TRBJ1-1; the match to TRBD1 covers 10 bases. CDR3 length: 13 residues. Germline assignment: CDR1 SNHLY and CDR2 FYNNEI. V shed 9 bases, J shed 6 bases, and the junction held 7 bases outside the gene matches. CDR3: CASSGQGTSEAFF. DNA for the CDR3: TGTGCCAGTTCGGGACAGGGGACGTCTGAAGCTTTCTTT.

The table lists this clone with a few counts. The chain joins TRBV6-1 to TRBJ1-1, with D unclear. The germline V gene has CDR1 MNHNS and CDR2 SASEGT. The V and J ends lost 5 bases and 11 bases respectively, with 21 bases between them. The CDR3 is 14 residues long. The CDR3 here is CASSLRTGILKAFF. For the CDR3, the DNA is TGTGCCAGCAGTTTACGCACGGGAATCTTGAAGGCTTTCTTT.

Of note for this clone: The junction differs from germline at one of its ends, possibly a read error. The chain uses TRBV15 and TRBJ1-5, with D uncertain. CDR3 length equals 13 residues. Germline assignment: CDR1 LNHNV and CDR2 YYDKDF (reference sequence). The CDR3 loop reads CATRREYNQPQHF. The DNA for the CDR3 is TGTGCCACCAGAAGAGAGTACAATCAGCCCCAGCATTTT.

The genes are TRBV5-1 and TRBJ2-7; possibly TRBD1 for D (6 bases). The germline V and J ends were trimmed by 4 bases and 3 bases, with 8 bases remaining between them. Per the germline V gene, CDR1 is SGHRS and CDR2 is YFSETQ. The CDR3 extends over 12 amino acids. The CDR3 region is CASSTGNYEQYF. The CDR3 DNA is TGCGCCAGCAGCACAGGGAACTACGAGCAGTACTTC.